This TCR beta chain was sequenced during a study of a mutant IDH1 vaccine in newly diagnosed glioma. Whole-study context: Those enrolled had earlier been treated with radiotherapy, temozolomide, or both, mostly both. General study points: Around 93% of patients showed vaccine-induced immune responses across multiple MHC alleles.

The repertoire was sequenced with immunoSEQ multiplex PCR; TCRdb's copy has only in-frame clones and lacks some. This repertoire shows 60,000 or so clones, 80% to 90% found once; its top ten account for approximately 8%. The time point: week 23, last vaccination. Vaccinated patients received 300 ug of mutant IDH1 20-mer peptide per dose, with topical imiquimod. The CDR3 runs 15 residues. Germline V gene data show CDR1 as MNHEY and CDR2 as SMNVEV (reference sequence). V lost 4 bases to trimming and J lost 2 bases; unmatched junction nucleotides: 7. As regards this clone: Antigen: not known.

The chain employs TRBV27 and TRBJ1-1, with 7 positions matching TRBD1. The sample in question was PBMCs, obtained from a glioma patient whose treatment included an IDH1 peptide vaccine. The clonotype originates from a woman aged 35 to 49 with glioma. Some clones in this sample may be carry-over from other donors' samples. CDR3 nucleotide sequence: TGTGCCAGCAGTTCCCACTCAGGGGGTAACACTGAAGCTTTCTTT. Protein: CASSSHSGGNTEAFF.